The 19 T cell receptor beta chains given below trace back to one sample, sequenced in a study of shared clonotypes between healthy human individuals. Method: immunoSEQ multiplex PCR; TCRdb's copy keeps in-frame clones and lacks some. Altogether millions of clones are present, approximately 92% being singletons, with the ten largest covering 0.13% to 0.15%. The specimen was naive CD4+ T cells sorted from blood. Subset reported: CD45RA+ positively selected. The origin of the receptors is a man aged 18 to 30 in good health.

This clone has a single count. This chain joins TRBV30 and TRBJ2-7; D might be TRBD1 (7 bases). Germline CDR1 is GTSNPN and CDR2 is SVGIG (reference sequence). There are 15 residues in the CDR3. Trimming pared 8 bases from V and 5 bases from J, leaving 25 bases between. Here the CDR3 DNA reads TGTGCCCGGTCAGGGGGGCTGGTTGTGTCGGACGAGCAGTACTTC. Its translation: CARSGGLVVSDEQYF.

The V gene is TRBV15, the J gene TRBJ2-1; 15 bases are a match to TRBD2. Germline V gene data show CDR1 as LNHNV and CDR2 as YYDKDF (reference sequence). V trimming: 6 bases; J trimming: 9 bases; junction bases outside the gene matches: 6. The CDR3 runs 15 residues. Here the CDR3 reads CATSGGTSGRREQFF. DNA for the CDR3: TGTGCCACCAGTGGCGGGACTAGCGGGAGGCGTGAGCAGTTCTTC.

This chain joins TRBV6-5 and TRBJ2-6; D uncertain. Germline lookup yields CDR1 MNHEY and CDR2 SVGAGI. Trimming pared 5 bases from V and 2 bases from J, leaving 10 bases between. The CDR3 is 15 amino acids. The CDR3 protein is CASSRVRAGANVLTF. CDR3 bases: TGTGCCAGCAGTCGAGTCCGGGCTGGGGCCAACGTCCTGACTTTC.

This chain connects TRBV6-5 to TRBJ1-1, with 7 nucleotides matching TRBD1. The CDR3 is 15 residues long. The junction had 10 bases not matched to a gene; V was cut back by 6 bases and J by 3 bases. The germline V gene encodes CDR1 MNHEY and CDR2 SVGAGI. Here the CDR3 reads CASRQSGTVHTEAFF. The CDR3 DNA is TGTGCCAGCAGGCAGTCCGGGACAGTGCACACTGAAGCTTTCTTT.

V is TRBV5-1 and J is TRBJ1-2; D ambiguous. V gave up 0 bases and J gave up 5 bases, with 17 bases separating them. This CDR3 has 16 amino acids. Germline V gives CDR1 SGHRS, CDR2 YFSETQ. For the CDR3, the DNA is TGCGCCAGCAGCTTGGTTGTGCAGGCAAAGCATTATGGCTACACCTTC. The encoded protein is CASSLVVQAKHYGYTF.

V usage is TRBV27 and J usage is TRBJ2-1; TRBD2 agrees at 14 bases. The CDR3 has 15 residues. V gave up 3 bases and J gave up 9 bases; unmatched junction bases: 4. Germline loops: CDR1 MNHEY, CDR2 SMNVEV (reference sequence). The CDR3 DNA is TGTGCCAGCAGTTTCGGACTAGCGGGGGGACGTGAGCAGTTCTTC. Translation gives CASSFGLAGGREQFF.

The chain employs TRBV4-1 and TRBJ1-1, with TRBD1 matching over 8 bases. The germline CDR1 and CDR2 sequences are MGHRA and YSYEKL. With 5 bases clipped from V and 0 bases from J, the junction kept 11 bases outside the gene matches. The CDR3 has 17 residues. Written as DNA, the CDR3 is TGCGCCAGCAGCTCCCGACAGGGGTCGATTATGAACACTGAAGCTTTCTTT. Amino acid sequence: CASSSRQGSIMNTEAFF.

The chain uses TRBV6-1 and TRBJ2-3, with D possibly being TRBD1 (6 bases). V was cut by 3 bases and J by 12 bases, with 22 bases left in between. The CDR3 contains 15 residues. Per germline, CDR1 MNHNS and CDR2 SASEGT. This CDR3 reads CASSEAPGVGSIQYF. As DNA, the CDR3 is TGTGCCAGCAGTGAGGCTCCAGGGGTGGGGTCGATCCAGTATTTT.

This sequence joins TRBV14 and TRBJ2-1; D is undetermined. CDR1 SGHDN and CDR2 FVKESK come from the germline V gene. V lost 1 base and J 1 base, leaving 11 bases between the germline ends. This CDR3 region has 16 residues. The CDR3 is CASSQGGVRSYNEQFF. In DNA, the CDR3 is TGTGCCAGCAGCCAAGGAGGTGTCAGGTCCTACAATGAGCAGTTCTTC.

CDR3 sequence: CAWSEAGGSYNEQFF. The CDR3 nucleotides read TGTGCCTGGAGTGAGGCGGGGGGAAGCTACAATGAGCAGTTCTTC. The chain carries TRBV30 and TRBJ2-1; 8 positions match TRBD2. The CDR3 runs to 15 residues. The V gene end was trimmed by 1 base and the J gene end by 3 bases; junction bases not matched to a gene: 5. Germline V gene data show CDR1 as GTSNPN and CDR2 as SVGIG (reference sequence).

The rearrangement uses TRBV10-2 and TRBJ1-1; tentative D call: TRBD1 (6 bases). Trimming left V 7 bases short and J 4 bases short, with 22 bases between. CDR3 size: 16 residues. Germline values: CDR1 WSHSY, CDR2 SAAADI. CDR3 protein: CASIGGLRVKATEAFF. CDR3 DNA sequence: TGCGCCAGCATAGGGGGGTTGCGGGTGAAGGCCACTGAAGCTTTCTTT.

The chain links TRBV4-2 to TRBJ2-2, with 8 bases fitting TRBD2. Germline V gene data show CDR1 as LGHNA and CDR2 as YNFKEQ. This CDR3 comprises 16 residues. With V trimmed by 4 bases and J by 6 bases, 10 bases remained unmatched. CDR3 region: CASSRAAGLVSGELFF. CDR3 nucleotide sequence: TGTGCCAGCAGCCGCGCGGCGGGACTAGTTTCCGGGGAGCTGTTTTTT.

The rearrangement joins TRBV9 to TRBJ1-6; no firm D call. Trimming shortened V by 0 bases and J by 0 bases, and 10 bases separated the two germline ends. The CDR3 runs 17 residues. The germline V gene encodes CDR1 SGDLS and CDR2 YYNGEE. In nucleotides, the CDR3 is TGTGCCAGCAGCGTAGGAGACACGAGCTCCTATAATTCACCCCTCCACTTT. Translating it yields CASSVGDTSSYNSPLHF.

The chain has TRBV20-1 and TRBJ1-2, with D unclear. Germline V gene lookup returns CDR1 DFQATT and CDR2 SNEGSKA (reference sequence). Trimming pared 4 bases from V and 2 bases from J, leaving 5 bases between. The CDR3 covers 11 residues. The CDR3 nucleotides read TGCAGTGCTAAGGGAAACTATGGCTACACCTTC. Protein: CSAKGNYGYTF.

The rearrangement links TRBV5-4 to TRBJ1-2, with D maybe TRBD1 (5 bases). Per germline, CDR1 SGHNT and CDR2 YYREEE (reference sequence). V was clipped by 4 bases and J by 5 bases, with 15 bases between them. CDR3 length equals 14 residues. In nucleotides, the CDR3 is TGTGCCAGCAGCCAACGGGACGCCCTTTATGGCTACACCTTC. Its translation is CASSQRDALYGYTF.

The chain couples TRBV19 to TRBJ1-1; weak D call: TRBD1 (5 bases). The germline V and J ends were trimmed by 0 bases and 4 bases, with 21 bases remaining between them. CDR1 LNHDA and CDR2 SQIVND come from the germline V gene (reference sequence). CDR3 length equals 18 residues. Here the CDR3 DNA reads TGTGCCAGTAGTATAGATCTCGGAAGAGTGGGTGACAGCACTGAAGCTTTCTTT. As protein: CASSIDLGRVGDSTEAFF.

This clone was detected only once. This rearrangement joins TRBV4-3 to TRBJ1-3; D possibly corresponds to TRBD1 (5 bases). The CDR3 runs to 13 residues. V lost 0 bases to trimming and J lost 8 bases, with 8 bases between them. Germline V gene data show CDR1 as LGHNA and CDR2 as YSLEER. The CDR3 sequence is CASSQEWGDTIYF. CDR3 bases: TGCGCCAGCAGCCAAGAGTGGGGCGACACCATATATTTT.

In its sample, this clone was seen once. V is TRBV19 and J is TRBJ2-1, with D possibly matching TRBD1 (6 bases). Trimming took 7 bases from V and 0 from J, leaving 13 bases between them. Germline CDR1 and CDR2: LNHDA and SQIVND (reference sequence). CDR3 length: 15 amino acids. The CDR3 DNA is TGTGCCAGTAAAATTACAGGGAGCTCCTACAATGAGCAGTTCTTC. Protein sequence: CASKITGSSYNEQFF.

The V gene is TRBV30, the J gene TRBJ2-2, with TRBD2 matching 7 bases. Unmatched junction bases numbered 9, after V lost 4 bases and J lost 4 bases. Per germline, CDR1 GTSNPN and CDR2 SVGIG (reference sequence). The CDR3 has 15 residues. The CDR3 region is CAWKAGRVGTGELFF. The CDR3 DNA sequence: TGTGCCTGGAAGGCAGGGAGGGTTGGCACCGGGGAGCTGTTTTTT.